These 10 T cell receptor beta chains share one sample of origin, sequenced in a study of blood T cell repertoires in COVID-19. Clones were sequenced by immunoSEQ multiplex PCR, and TCRdb holds only the in-frame ones, with some missing. The table has about 210,000 clones, over 75% seen once. Sequencing was done on a sample of PBMCs or T cells enriched from blood (not recorded which). These receptors were obtained from a man in his forties who had recovered from COVID-19.

The chain has TRBV18 and TRBJ1-1, with 7 bases that match TRBD1. This CDR3 is 13 amino acids long. Trimming removed 6 bases from V and 5 bases from J; junction bases left unmatched: 6. Germline values: CDR1 KGHSH, CDR2 LQKENI. The CDR3 is CASSRGRGTEAFF. CDR3 in DNA: TGTGCCAGCTCGAGGGGGCGCGGTACTGAAGCTTTCTTT.

This sequence joins TRBV10-3 and TRBJ1-1; 8 nucleotides match TRBD1. J gave up 7 bases and V 3 bases, and 7 bases lay outside the gene matches. The CDR3 has 14 residues. Germline V lookup: CDR1 ENHRY, CDR2 SYGVKD. Here the CDR3 DNA reads TGTGCCATCAGTGAAAACAGGGGGGCGGGTGAAGCTTTCTTT. Residues: CAISENRGAGEAFF.

The chain uses TRBV14 and TRBJ1-2; 7 positions agree with TRBD1. CDR3 length equals 14 residues. Germline V gene sequence: CDR1 SGHDN, CDR2 FVKESK. V was pared by 3 bases and J by 6 bases, with 7 bases of the junction left unmatched. The CDR3 DNA follows: TGTGCCAGCAGCCACGGACAGGAGAGAGATGGCTACACCTTC. It is translated as CASSHGQERDGYTF. Drawing the rest from reference TRBV14 and TRBJ1-2, the complete variable domain is EAGVTQFPSHSVIEKGQTVTLRCDPISGHDNLYWYRRVMGKEIKFLLHFVKESKQDESGMPNNRFLAERTGGTYSTLKVQPAELEDSGVYFCASSHGQERDGYTFGSGTRLTVV.

The DNA for the CDR3 is TGTGCCAGTCGACTGACAGCCTTTACCTCCTACGAGCAGTACTTC. As protein: CASRLTAFTSYEQYF. This chain links TRBV19 with TRBJ2-7; a possible D gene is TRBD1 (5 bases). Trimming removed 8 bases from V and 0 bases from J, with 17 bases in between. CDR1 is LNHDA, CDR2 SQIVND, per germline (reference sequence). The CDR3 contains 15 residues.

With regard to this clone: This same CDR3 is encoded by further DNA sequences in the sample. The chain couples TRBV18 to TRBJ1-2, with 9 bases aligning to TRBD1. Germline V gives CDR1 KGHSH, CDR2 LQKENI. Trimming at V came to 3 bases and at J to 6 bases, leaving 5 bases not matched to a gene. The CDR3 has 14 amino acids. CDR3 loop: CASSPQGQGNGYTF. CDR3 sequence (DNA): TGTGCCAGCTCACCCCAGGGACAGGGAAATGGCTACACCTTC. Looking up the rest from reference TRBV18 and TRBJ1-2 gives the full variable domain: NAGVMQNPRHLVRRRGQEARLRCSPMKGHSHVYWYRQLPEEGLKFMVYLQKENIIDESGMPKERFSAEFPKEGPSILRIQQVVRGDSAAYFCASSPQGQGNGYTFGSGTRLTVV.

The chain links TRBV25-1 to TRBJ2-7; weak D call: TRBD1 (5 bases). CDR1 MGHDK and CDR2 SYGVNS come from the germline V gene. V lost 3 bases, J lost 0 bases, and 9 bases lay in between. The CDR3 is 14 amino acids. Written as DNA, the CDR3 is TGTGCCAGCAGTGAGCCAGGGATCTCCTACGAGCAGTACTTC. Translation: CASSEPGISYEQYF.

This clone has only a few counts. The CDR3 protein is CASRGGIAKNIQYF. The CDR3, as DNA: TGTGCCAGTAGAGGGGGCATAGCCAAAAACATTCAGTACTTC. The chain recombines TRBV19 with TRBJ2-4; TRBD1 matches 7 bases. The V gene end was trimmed by 6 bases and the J gene end by 0 bases; junction bases not matched to a gene: 2. Germline V CDR1 and CDR2: LNHDA, SQIVND (reference sequence). The CDR3 length is 14 residues.

The chain carries TRBV19 and TRBJ1-5; 8 nucleotides line up with TRBD1. In germline, CDR1 is LNHDA, CDR2 SQIVND (reference sequence). The CDR3 consists of 16 residues. Trimming cost V 6 bases and J 0 bases; bases outside gene matches: 7. In DNA form, the CDR3 reads TGTGCCAGTAGAACGCAGGGGGCGGCTAGCAATCAGCCCCAGCATTTT. Its translation: CASRTQGAASNQPQHF. The full variable domain, completed using reference TRBV19 and TRBJ1-5, is DGGITQSPKYLFRKEGQNVTLSCEQNLNHDAMYWYRQDPGQGLRLIYYSQIVNDFQKGDIAEGYSVSREKKESFPLTVTSAQKNPTAFYLCASRTQGAASNQPQHFGDGTRLSIL.

This sequence joins TRBV30 and TRBJ1-2, with TRBD1 matching over 7 bases. The CDR3 has 17 amino acids. The V and J ends lost 2 bases and 8 bases, in that order; junction bases with no gene match: 20. Germline V gene data show CDR1 as GTSNPN and CDR2 as SVGIG (reference sequence). CDR3 region: CAWSHRDSRRSFGGYTF. The CDR3 coding sequence is TGTGCCTGGAGTCATCGGGACAGTCGTCGCTCATTTGGGGGCTACACCTTC.

The chain carries TRBV13 and TRBJ2-3; D is perhaps TRBD2 (5 bases). V was trimmed by 1 base and J by 3 bases, leaving 11 bases between them. Looked up from germline, CDR1 is PRHDT and CDR2 is FYEKMQ (reference sequence). The CDR3 covers 15 residues. CDR3 sequence (DNA): TGTGCCAGCAGCTTAGAACTTTCGGGAACAGATACGCAGTATTTT. This sequence encodes CASSLELSGTDTQYF.